Each of the 24 T cell receptor beta chains below was sequenced from the same sample in a study of T-cell reconstitution after alpha-beta-depleted transplantation in children. The authors prepared the TCRbeta library with unique molecular identifiers. TCRdb ran MiXCR on the PCR reads and lists one entry per CDR3 protein. The sample includes some 300,000 distinct CDR3 sequences, about 9.5% of them seen just once. Sequencing was performed on PBMCs, taken before TCRalphabeta/CD19-depleted stem cell transplant. These TCRs come from a boy in the first two years of life with acute myeloid leukemia, due to receive a stem cell transplant.

The genes are TRBV5-6 and TRBJ2-5; D gene unclear. Per germline, CDR1 SGHDT and CDR2 YYEEEE. Between the trimmed V and J ends, which lost 2 bases and 1 base, there was a span of 6 bases. The CDR3 covers 13 residues. The CDR3 spells CASSFASQETQYF. CDR3 DNA sequence: TGTGCCAGCAGCTTCGCCAGCCAAGAGACCCAGTACTTC. Filled out from reference TRBV5-6 and TRBJ2-5, the complete variable domain reads DAGVTQSPTHLIKTRGQQVTLRCSPKSGHDTVSWYQQALGQGPQFIFQYYEEEERQRGNFPDRFSGHQFPNYSSELNVNALLLGDSALYLCASSFASQETQYFGPGTRLLVL.

The chain combines TRBV5-1 with TRBJ2-5; D is possibly TRBD1 (6 bases). Germline loops: CDR1 SGHRS, CDR2 YFSETQ. Trimming took off 8 bases at V and 0 bases at J, with 11 bases between the two ends. This CDR3 has 13 residues. CDR3 sequence reads: CASTGTNQETQYF. The CDR3 DNA reads as TGCGCCAGTACCGGGACAAACCAAGAGACCCAGTACTTC.

This clonotype showed up many times. The V gene is TRBV28, the J gene TRBJ1-5; D may be TRBD1 (5 bases). The germline V and J ends were trimmed by 6 bases and 7 bases, with 19 bases remaining between them. CDR1 and CDR2 from the germline V gene are MDHEN and SYDVKM. This CDR3 contains 15 residues. CDR3 in DNA: TGTGCCAGCAGGCCGACCCTAGGGTGGGACCAGCCCCAGCATTTT. It encodes CASRPTLGWDQPQHF.

The chain links TRBV15 to TRBJ1-2; D is possibly TRBD1 (6 bases). Germline CDR1 and CDR2: LNHNV and YYDKDF (reference sequence). The CDR3 consists of 15 residues. V lost 2 bases and J 4 bases, leaving 14 bases between the germline ends. The DNA of the CDR3 is TGTGCCACCAGCAGAACGGCAGGGGAAGGCTATGGCTACACCTTC. It specifies CATSRTAGEGYGYTF. Full variable domain (remainder filled in from reference TRBV15 and TRBJ1-2): DAMVIQNPRYQVTQFGKPVTLSCSQTLNHNVMYWYQQKSSQAPKLLFHYYDKDFNNEADTPDNFQSRRPNTSFCFLDIRSPGLGDTAMYLCATSRTAGEGYGYTFGSGTRLTVV.

This clonotype came up many times. This chain uses TRBV27 with TRBJ2-7; TRBD1 matches at 8 bases. CDR1 and CDR2 from the germline V gene are MNHEY and SMNVEV (reference sequence). CDR3 length equals 14 residues. J lost 6 bases, V lost 4 bases, and 8 bases had no gene match. The chain's CDR3 is CASSSGQGWSEQYF. DNA for the CDR3: TGTGCCAGCAGTTCTGGACAGGGATGGTCCGAGCAGTACTTC.

At least ten counts were recorded for this clonotype. V gene TRBV20-1 combines with J gene TRBJ2-2; 8 bases line up with TRBD2. The CDR3 contains 15 residues. V lost 5 bases to trimming and J lost 0 bases; unmatched junction nucleotides: 5. Per the germline V gene, CDR1 is DFQATT and CDR2 is SNEGSKA (reference sequence). The CDR3 sequence is CSAAPGLANTGELFF. Written as DNA, the CDR3 is TGCAGTGCTGCACCGGGACTAGCGAACACCGGGGAGCTGTTTTTT.

This chain uses TRBV29-1 with TRBJ2-1; D is possibly TRBD2 (7 bases). In germline, CDR1 is SQVTM, CDR2 ANQGSEA. Trimming shortened V by 5 bases and J by 5 bases, and 25 bases separated the two germline ends. The CDR3 runs 17 residues. The CDR3 is CSVYQAREGGPHNEQFF. CDR3 nucleotides: TGCAGCGTTTATCAGGCTAGGGAGGGGGGACCACACAATGAGCAGTTCTTC.

This clonotype was seen ten or more times. J is TRBJ2-5 and V is TRBV5-5, with TRBD2 as a possible D gene (5 bases). Germline V gene lookup returns CDR1 SGHKS and CDR2 YYEKEE (reference sequence). CDR3 length: 15 residues. V lost 1 base and J lost 6, with 16 bases in between. DNA for the CDR3: TGTGCCAGCAGCTTGAGTACTGGGAGTAGAAAGACCCAGTACTTC. This codes for CASSLSTGSRKTQYF.

This clonotype occurred a few times. The chain joins TRBV10-3 to TRBJ2-4, with D perhaps given as TRBD1 or TRBD2 (5 bases each). The CDR3 totals 17 residues. Germline V gene data show CDR1 as ENHRY and CDR2 as SYGVKD. Trimming cost V 2 bases and J 2 bases, with 16 bases left between them. The CDR3 DNA reads as TGTGCCATCAGTGAGCCCCTCGGGGACGGAACCAAAAACATTCAGTACTTC. Translated, it gives CAISEPLGDGTKNIQYF.

V is TRBV23-1 and J is TRBJ2-5, with D perhaps matching TRBD2 (7 bases). TRBV23-1 has ORF status, its function being uncertain. The V and J ends lost 5 bases and 5 bases respectively, with 15 bases between them. The CDR3 is 14 residues long. CDR3 region: CASSNTGGRETQYF. As DNA, the CDR3 is TGCGCCAGCAGTAACACGGGGGGCAGGGAGACCCAGTACTTC.

A word on this clonotype: This may be a read error, as it is one base from a much larger clone. The CDR3 here is CATSGGGKNSQYF. CDR3 in DNA: TGTGCCACCAGTGGCGGCGGGAAAAACAGTCAGTACTTC. The genes are TRBV24-1 and TRBJ2-4, with D maybe TRBD2 (6 bases). The CDR3 loop spans 13 amino acids. The V gene's germline CDR1 is KGHDR and CDR2 SFDVKD.

The rearrangement links TRBV28 to TRBJ2-7; D remains ambiguous. This CDR3 is built from 15 residues. Germline-derived CDR1 and CDR2 are MDHEN and SYDVKM. V lost 2 bases and J lost 2, with 13 bases in between. CDR3 region: CASSLVGPLAYEQYF. The CDR3 region has the DNA TGTGCCAGCAGTTTAGTAGGACCCCTGGCCTACGAGCAGTACTTC.

This clonotype was seen only a few times. The V gene is TRBV30, the J gene TRBJ2-3; 9 bases are a match to TRBD1. The CDR3 is 13 residues long. The J segment lost 3 bases and the V segment lost 5 bases, leaving 3 bases of the junction unmatched. Germline CDR1 reads GTSNPN; CDR2 reads SVGIG (reference sequence). The CDR3 bases are TGTGCCTGGGGACAGGGGCTAACAGATACGCAGTATTTT. Amino acid sequence: CAWGQGLTDTQYF.

The chain links TRBV19 to TRBJ1-5; TRBD1 agrees at 10 bases. J was trimmed by 5 bases and V by 2 bases; bases with no gene match: 3. CDR3 length: 15 residues. The germline V gene has CDR1 LNHDA and CDR2 SQIVND (reference sequence). The CDR3 DNA reads TGTGCCAGTAGTATACGGACAGGGGGGGATCAGCCCCAGCATTTT. Translating gives CASSIRTGGDQPQHF.

CDR3 sequence: CASTTEFYGYTF. Written as DNA, the CDR3 is TGTGCCAGCACCACGGAATTCTATGGCTACACCTTC. The chain joins TRBV6-1 to TRBJ1-2, with D unresolved. The CDR3 extends over 12 amino acids. In germline, CDR1 is MNHNS, CDR2 SASEGT. Trimming left V 7 bases short and J 4 bases short, with 10 bases between.

This clonotype was found a few times. The junction departs from the called germline gene at one end, perhaps through a read error. The V and J genes are TRBV3-1 and TRBJ2-1; TRBD2 aligns across 12 bases. Looked up from germline, CDR1 is LGHDT and CDR2 is YNNKEL (reference sequence). CDR3 size: 16 residues. The CDR3 nucleotides are TGTTCCAGCAGCCGGGCTAGCGGGGGGGCGGGCAATGAGCAGTTCTTC. Amino acids: CSSSRASGGAGNEQFF.

The rearrangement links TRBV28 to TRBJ2-7, with 8 bases that match TRBD1. Germline V CDR1 and CDR2: MDHEN, SYDVKM. The ends lost 4 bases at V and 6 bases at J; junction bases unmatched: 11. The CDR3 contains 15 residues. The CDR3 sequence: CASSSPGTGASEQYF. CDR3 bases: TGTGCCAGCAGTTCTCCCGGGACAGGAGCTAGCGAGCAGTACTTC.

This clonotype was observed once. The chain combines TRBV5-1 with TRBJ1-4; 11 bases match TRBD1. V lost 0 bases to trimming and J lost 7 bases; unmatched junction nucleotides: 2. This CDR3 contains 15 residues. Germline-derived CDR1 and CDR2 are SGHRS and YFSETQ. The CDR3: CASSLEGQGGEKLFF. CDR3 DNA: TGCGCCAGCAGCTTGGAGGGACAGGGGGGTGAAAAACTGTTTTTT.

About this clonotype: A much larger clonotype is one base distant, so this may be a read error. This chain links TRBV6-5 with TRBJ1-4, with 8 positions matching TRBD1. The CDR3 is 19 amino acids. V lost 3 bases, J lost 4 bases, and 16 bases stayed unmatched. The V gene's germline CDR1 is MNHEY and CDR2 SVGAGI. CDR3 sequence: CASSYTPPGQERSNEKLFF. In DNA form, the CDR3 reads TGTGCCAGCAGTTATACCCCTCCGGGACAGGAGAGAAGTAATGAAAAACTGTTTTTT.

CDR3 DNA: TGTGCCAGCAGTTTACGGCAGGCCGACGAGCAGTACTTC. It specifies CASSLRQADEQYF. The genes are TRBV28 and TRBJ2-7, with D uncertain. CDR1 and CDR2 from the germline V gene are MDHEN and SYDVKM. V lost 2 bases to trimming and J lost 5 bases, with 10 bases between them. The CDR3 is made up of 13 amino acids.

This clonotype was observed at least ten times. This chain uses TRBV5-1 with TRBJ2-1, with 7 bases fitting TRBD1. The CDR3 length is 13 residues. Unmatched junction bases numbered 8, after V lost 4 bases and J lost 10 bases. Germline values: CDR1 SGHRS, CDR2 YFSETQ. The CDR3 bases are TGCGCCAGCAGCCCCAGGGGGTCCGGGGAGCAGTTCTTC. As protein: CASSPRGSGEQFF.

Comments on this clonotype: A much larger clone sits a single nucleotide away, making a read error possible. The chain carries TRBV7-2 and TRBJ1-1; no firm D call. CDR1 and CDR2 (germline): SGHTA, FQGNSA. The CDR3 is 13 residues long. This CDR3 is CASSFAGNTGAFF. CDR3 in DNA: TGTGCCAGCAGCTTCGCAGGAAACACTGGAGCTTTCTTT.

The table lists this clonotype with many counts. This chain links TRBV20-1 with TRBJ2-1; unclear D gene. Trimming shortened V by 2 bases and J by 6 bases, and 8 bases separated the two germline ends. This CDR3 has 12 residues. CDR1 and CDR2 from the germline V gene are DFQATT and SNEGSKA (reference sequence). CDR3 amino acids: CSARIRINEQFF. The CDR3 DNA reads TGCAGTGCTAGAATTCGCATCAATGAGCAGTTCTTC.

This clonotype was detected a few times. The V gene is TRBV4-2, the J gene TRBJ2-5; perhaps D is TRBD1 or TRBD2 (6 bases each). CDR3 length: 14 residues. V was cut by 0 bases and J by 5 bases, with 10 bases left in between. The V gene's germline CDR1 is LGHNA and CDR2 YNFKEQ. Here the CDR3 reads CASSQDRGGETQYF. CDR3 DNA sequence: TGTGCCAGCAGCCAAGATCGAGGGGGGGAGACCCAGTACTTC.